These 3 T cell receptor beta chains came from one sample sequenced in a study of T cells in Graves' hyperthyroidism and ophthalmopathy (dated by TCRdb to about 2019). Library generation was performed with multiplex PCR. Sequenced on an Illumina HiSeq 2000. The TCR beta CDR3 regions were amplified from the RNA transcripts. For the first round of RT-PCR on the TCR CDR3, the HTBI primer set was used together with the Qiagen OneStep RT-PCR kit. TCRdb reworked the public reads: Q25 trimming with fastp, MiXCR clone assembly, productive beta chains retained. Every entry covers one CDR3 protein and lists the most common genes and DNA from its rows. The table for this sample lists roughly 260,000 distinct CDR3 sequences; roughly 14% of them were counted only once. Roughly 15% of the sample lies in the top ten. The sequencing sample was made of blood. The receptor source for this set is a woman in her forties with Graves' hyperthyroidism that later progressed to Graves' ophthalmopathy.

The rearrangement uses TRBV6-1 and TRBJ2-7, with 9 bases fitting TRBD1. With 6 bases clipped from V and 4 bases from J, the junction kept 7 bases outside the gene matches. CDR1 is MNHNS and CDR2 is SASEGT in the germline V gene. This CDR3 is built from 14 residues. CDR3 in amino acids: CASRMGQGEYEQYF. For the CDR3, the DNA is TGTGCCAGCAGAATGGGACAGGGAGAGTACGAGCAGTACTTC.

This clonotype came up many times. As DNA, the CDR3 is TGTGCCAGCAGCTCCCTGTTTGGAGGTTTCTATGGCTACACCTTC. The encoded protein is CASSSLFGGFYGYTF. V is TRBV5-6 and J is TRBJ1-2; D is unclear. Germline V gives CDR1 SGHDT, CDR2 YYEEEE. The CDR3 length is 15 residues. Deletions cut 3 bases from V and 4 bases from J, with 16 bases between.

V and J are TRBV5-1 and TRBJ2-2; D is unresolved. Trimming pared 4 bases from V and 1 base from J, leaving 14 bases between. CDR3 length equals 16 residues. Germline V gives CDR1 SGHRS, CDR2 YFSETQ. Here the CDR3 reads CASSLIPGLNTGELFF. The CDR3 nucleotides are TGCGCCAGCAGCCTCATCCCCGGGTTGAACACCGGGGAGCTGTTTTTT.